The entry below gives a single T cell receptor beta chain sequence along with its context. CDR1 and CDR2 from the germline V gene are SGHAT and FQDESV (reference sequence). This CDR3 has 13 residues. V was trimmed by 5 bases and J by 5 bases, leaving 12 bases between them. This sample was taken from a study of blood T cell repertoires in COVID-19. Study as a whole: Some COVID-19 samples were acute and others convalescent; all came from the United States, Italy and Spain. Nucleic acid was either cDNA or gDNA, and it came from T cells, B-cell-depleted T cells, or PBMCs.

Libraries were prepared by immunoSEQ multiplex PCR; TCRdb keeps only in-frame clonotypes and omits some of them. The table has 170,000 or so clones, roughly 90% seen once. The receptor comes from a man aged 50 to 59 with acute or convalescent COVID-19. The chain employs TRBV11-1 and TRBJ1-1; D ambiguous. Material for sequencing was peripheral blood. CDR3 sequence reads: CASSPSRSTEAFF. The CDR3 DNA reads TGTGCCAGCAGCCCCAGCAGGTCGACTGAAGCTTTCTTT.